This T cell receptor beta chain is drawn from a study of blood T cell repertoires in COVID-19. Germline CDR1 SGHNT, CDR2 YYREEE (reference sequence). V gave up 4 bases and J gave up 4 bases; unmatched junction bases: 3. The CDR3 totals 13 residues. The table came from immunoSEQ multiplex PCR; TCRdb's copy has only in-frame clones and leaves some out. Among roughly 150,000 clones, about 85% were seen once, and the ten largest hold approximately 6.9%. The chain combines TRBV5-4 with TRBJ2-7, with TRBD1 matching over 9 bases. The TCR originated in a man older than 75 with COVID-19, enrolled during active disease. Sequencing used peripheral blood. CDR3 bases: TGTGCCAGCAGCAGGACAGGGGAGTACGAGCAGTACTTC. This codes for CASSRTGEYEQYF.